The entry that follows covers one TCR beta chain sequence. Its antigen is not identified. This sample is drawn from a study of radiation and T cells in renal cell carcinoma. J gave up 0 bases and V 6 bases, and 4 bases lay outside the gene matches. Germline V gene data show CDR1 as SNHLY and CDR2 as FYNNEI. The CDR3 length is 15 residues. Time point in this sample: blood 4 weeks post-SBRT, at nephrectomy. Documented treatment: 15 Gy SBRT to primary tumor, nephrectomy 4 weeks later. Nephrectomy followed 15 Gy stereotactic body radiation by 4 weeks. Study-level findings and limits: In blood, top tumor clones expanded by 2 weeks, shrinking by 4.

The data were produced by immunoSEQ multiplex PCR, yet TCRdb's version contains in-frame clones alone and is incomplete. Among about 78,000 clones, 80% to 90% were seen once, and the ten largest hold 4.5% to 7%. Sequenced here: blood, sampled from a patient whose treatment included radiotherapy and nephrectomy. The sequence came from an older woman with renal cell carcinoma. The chain has TRBV2 and TRBJ1-3, with 8 bases fitting TRBD1. In DNA form, the CDR3 reads TGTGCCAGCAGGGCGGACAGGGTCTCTGGAAACACCATATATTTT. It is translated as CASRADRVSGNTIYF.